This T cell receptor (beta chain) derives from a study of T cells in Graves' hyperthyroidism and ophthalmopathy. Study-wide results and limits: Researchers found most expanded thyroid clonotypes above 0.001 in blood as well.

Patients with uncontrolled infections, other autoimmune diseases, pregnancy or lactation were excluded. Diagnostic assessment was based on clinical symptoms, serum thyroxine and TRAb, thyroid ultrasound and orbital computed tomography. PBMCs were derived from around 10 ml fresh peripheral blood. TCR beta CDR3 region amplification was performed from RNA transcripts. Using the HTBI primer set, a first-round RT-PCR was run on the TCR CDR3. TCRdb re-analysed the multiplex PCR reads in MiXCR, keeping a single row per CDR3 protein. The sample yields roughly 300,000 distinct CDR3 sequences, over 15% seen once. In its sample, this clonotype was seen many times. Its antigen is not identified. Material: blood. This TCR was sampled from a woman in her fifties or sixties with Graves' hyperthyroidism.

The CDR3 DNA reads TGTGCCAGCAGTTTGAGTGTGTCTGAAGCTTTCTTT. Its protein is CASSLSVSEAFF. This chain uses TRBV28 with TRBJ1-1; unclear D gene. The CDR3 is 12 residues long. The V gene lost 3 bases and the J gene lost 6 bases, with 8 bases spanning the gap. The germline CDR1 and CDR2 sequences are MDHEN and SYDVKM.